One sample yielded the 21 T cell receptor beta chains listed below, sequenced in a study of blood T cell repertoires in COVID-19 (dated by TCRdb to about 2020). Libraries were built with the immunoSEQ multiplex PCR assay. Imported from immuneACCESS, the table was reduced by TCRdb to in-frame sequences with V and J called. These copies leave out some clones; in studies compared against another copy, an unresolved V gene accounts for under half, and the cause of the remainder is not known. This sample comprises roughly 240,000 clones, 86% of them detected only once. The ten largest make up less than 4.5% of the sample. Sequencing was carried out using peripheral blood. The origin of the receptors is a young man with active or convalescent COVID-19.

The chain uses TRBV18 and TRBJ1-2; tentative D call: TRBD1 (5 bases). CDR1 and CDR2 (germline): KGHSH, LQKENI. Trimming shortened V by 0 bases and J by 3 bases, and 14 bases separated the two germline ends. CDR3 length equals 16 residues. In DNA form, the CDR3 reads TGTGCCAGCTCACCACCGGGGGGGTCCGAATACTATGGCTACACCTTC. Translating it yields CASSPPGGSEYYGYTF. Full variable domain (remainder filled in from reference TRBV18 and TRBJ1-2): NAGVMQNPRHLVRRRGQEARLRCSPMKGHSHVYWYRQLPEEGLKFMVYLQKENIIDESGMPKERFSAEFPKEGPSILRIQQVVRGDSAAYFCASSPPGGSEYYGYTFGSGTRLTVV.

The chain employs TRBV6-6 and TRBJ2-7; D uncertain. This CDR3 contains 12 residues. CDR1 MNHNY and CDR2 SVGAGI come from the germline V gene (reference sequence). V shed 2 bases and J shed 2 bases, with 4 bases lying between them. CDR3 DNA: TGTGCCAGCAGTTACGCTACCTACGAGCAGTACTTC. Translation gives CASSYATYEQYF.

The CDR3 sequence: CASSPGGVAGNEQFF. The CDR3 coding sequence is TGTGCCAGCAGCCCTGGGGGGGTCGCGGGGAATGAGCAGTTCTTC. The chain employs TRBV7-6 and TRBJ2-1, with 7 nucleotides matching TRBD2. V lost 5 bases, J lost 7 bases, and 11 bases stayed unmatched. The CDR3 has 15 residues. The germline V gene has CDR1 SGHVS and CDR2 FNYEAQ.

The V and J genes are TRBV30 and TRBJ1-5; no clear D. The germline V gene encodes CDR1 GTSNPN and CDR2 SVGIG (reference sequence). This CDR3 contains 14 residues. V was pared by 2 bases and J by 6 bases, with 14 bases between. DNA of the CDR3: TGTGCCTGGAGTAACCCCCAGAGAGGTCAGCCCCAGCATTTT. This codes for CAWSNPQRGQPQHF.

The chain joins TRBV7-9 to TRBJ2-2; 7 bases line up with TRBD1. The CDR3 runs 16 residues. V was clipped by 2 bases and J by 4 bases; unmatched bases: 7. Germline V gives CDR1 SEHNR, CDR2 FQNEAQ (reference sequence). CDR3 coding DNA: TGTGCCAGCAGCTTACCAGACAGGGTGTCCACCGGGGAGCTGTTTTTT. It yields the protein CASSLPDRVSTGELFF. Together with reference TRBV7-9 and TRBJ2-2, the CDR3 gives the full variable domain: DTGVSQNPRHKITKRGQNVTFRCDPISEHNRLYWYRQTLGQGPEFLTYFQNEAQLEKSRLLSDRFSAERPKGSFSTLEIQRTEQGDSAMYLCASSLPDRVSTGELFFGEGSRLTVL.

The chain links TRBV19 to TRBJ2-7; 8 bases align to TRBD1. Trimming removed 3 bases from V and 4 bases from J; junction bases left unmatched: 8. The CDR3 spans 15 residues. Looked up from germline, CDR1 is LNHDA and CDR2 is SQIVND (reference sequence). The CDR3 sequence: CASSMNGQGAYEQYF. CDR3 DNA sequence: TGTGCCAGTAGTATGAACGGGCAGGGGGCGTACGAGCAGTACTTC.

This clone was observed a handful of times. The rearrangement links TRBV30 to TRBJ1-6, with D hard to call. This CDR3 has 16 amino acids. Germline V gives CDR1 GTSNPN, CDR2 SVGIG (reference sequence). Trimming pared 4 bases from V and 0 bases from J, leaving 13 bases between. The CDR3 sequence is CAWNTARSSYNSPLHF. CDR3 in DNA: TGTGCCTGGAATACGGCCCGGAGCTCCTATAATTCACCCCTCCACTTT.

V usage is TRBV2 and J usage is TRBJ2-5; 10 bases fit TRBD1. Trimming removed 5 bases from V and 5 bases from J; junction bases left unmatched: 5. CDR1 and CDR2 (germline): SNHLY, FYNNEI. The CDR3 has 14 amino acids. Here the CDR3 reads CASSWTGGRETQYF. In DNA form, the CDR3 reads TGTGCCAGCAGTTGGACAGGGGGGCGGGAGACCCAGTACTTC.

The chain employs TRBV3-1 (or the pseudogene TRBV3-2) and TRBJ2-5; D remains ambiguous. Germline CDR1 LGHDT, CDR2 YNNKEL (reference sequence). This CDR3 has 16 residues. Trimming stripped 1 base from V and 7 bases from J, with 19 bases between. The CDR3 loop is CASSQVVPRRLWTQYF. DNA of the CDR3: TGTGCCAGCAGCCAAGTAGTACCGCGGCGGTTGTGGACCCAGTACTTC.

This clone occurred once. The chain is built from TRBV25-1 and TRBJ1-4; TRBD1 matches at 7 bases. Trimming removed 6 bases from V and 7 bases from J; junction bases left unmatched: 11. Germline-derived CDR1 and CDR2 are MGHDK and SYGVNS. The CDR3 contains 15 residues. The CDR3 DNA reads TGTGCCAGCAGCTACTACCGGGACAGCTTTGAAAAACTGTTTTTT. This codes for CASSYYRDSFEKLFF.

This chain connects TRBV4-1 to TRBJ1-1; maybe TRBD1 (6 bases). The CDR3 spans 13 residues. Germline V gives CDR1 MGHRA, CDR2 YSYEKL. V was clipped by 3 bases and J by 3 bases, with 8 bases between them. The CDR3, as DNA: TGCGCCAGCAGCCAGGCAGGGGACACTGAAGCTTTCTTT. It is translated as CASSQAGDTEAFF.

The chain joins TRBV5-1 to TRBJ2-7; a possible D gene is TRBD2 (6 bases). Looked up from germline, CDR1 is SGHRS and CDR2 is YFSETQ. V lost 4 bases and J 4 bases, leaving 12 bases between the germline ends. This CDR3 is built from 13 residues. CDR3 sequence (DNA): TGCGCCAGCAGCCCCCAGGGAGGTTACGAGCAGTACTTC. This encodes CASSPQGGYEQYF.

The V and J genes are TRBV27 and TRBJ1-2, with a weak D call TRBD1 (6 bases). The CDR3 spans 14 residues. The V gene's germline CDR1 is MNHEY and CDR2 SMNVEV (reference sequence). With 7 bases removed from V and 0 bases from J, the gap between germline ends came to 12 bases. The DNA of the CDR3 is TGTGCCAGCACCCCAAGGGGGTCTAACTATGGCTACACCTTC. Protein product: CASTPRGSNYGYTF.

The chain combines TRBV18 with TRBJ2-6; D gene ambiguous. Looked up from germline, CDR1 is KGHSH and CDR2 is LQKENI. The V gene lost 5 bases and the J gene lost 0 bases, with 8 bases spanning the gap. The CDR3 loop spans 15 amino acids. In DNA form, the CDR3 reads TGTGCCAGCTCAGAACCGGTCTCTGGGGCCAACGTCCTGACTTTC. Encoded protein: CASSEPVSGANVLTF.

This clone turned up a few times. The V call is TRBV7-2, the J call TRBJ2-7; a weak D match, TRBD2 (6 bases). V dropped 7 bases and J dropped 7 bases, with 17 bases sitting between them. Looked up from germline, CDR1 is SGHTA and CDR2 is FQGNSA. CDR3 length: 13 amino acids. The CDR3 region has the DNA TGTGCCAGCACCTCCAAAATTGGGGGGGAGCAGTACTTC. As protein: CASTSKIGGEQYF.

The J gene is TRBJ2-2, the V gene TRBV18, with 8 bases lining up with TRBD2. The CDR3 loop spans 16 amino acids. Germline CDR1 and CDR2: KGHSH and LQKENI. J gave up 4 bases and V 2 bases, and 6 bases lay outside the gene matches. CDR3 coding DNA: TGTGCCAGCTCACCAAAGTTAGCGGGAAGCACCGGGGAGCTGTTTTTT. Amino acids: CASSPKLAGSTGELFF.

This chain uses TRBV5-1 with TRBJ1-1; no definite D call. CDR3 length equals 16 residues. The V end lost 7 bases, the J end lost 5 bases, and 24 bases lay between the germline ends. In germline, CDR1 is SGHRS, CDR2 YFSETQ. The CDR3 bases are TGCGCCAGCCCGACGCCGACCCTGACCCGGGAGACTGAAGCTTTCTTT. It yields the protein CASPTPTLTRETEAFF.

The chain employs TRBV25-1 and TRBJ1-4; no firm D call. Trimming left V 4 bases short and J 7 bases short, with 22 bases between. Germline CDR1 is MGHDK and CDR2 is SYGVNS. The CDR3 totals 17 residues. The CDR3 DNA is TGTGCCAGCAGTGTGCCGAGCCCTACCGGGAGGACTGAAAAACTGTTTTTT. Translation gives CASSVPSPTGRTEKLFF.

The V call is TRBV5-4, the J call TRBJ1-2; 12 positions agree with TRBD1. With 4 bases clipped from V and 8 bases from J, the junction kept 6 bases outside the gene matches. The CDR3 spans 14 residues. CDR1 and CDR2 (germline): SGHNT, YYREEE (reference sequence). The CDR3 DNA is TGTGCCAGCAGCCGGGACAGGGGGCTCGAGGGCTACACCTTC. Amino acids: CASSRDRGLEGYTF.

The chain carries TRBV5-4 and TRBJ2-1, with D perhaps TRBD1 (6 bases). Germline V gives CDR1 SGHNT, CDR2 YYREEE (reference sequence). The CDR3 is 15 residues long. Trimming removed 4 bases from V and 6 bases from J, with 17 bases in between. The CDR3 sequence: CASSPGQLWSNEQFF. In DNA form, the CDR3 reads TGTGCCAGCAGCCCCGGACAGCTGTGGAGCAATGAGCAGTTCTTC.

The chain links TRBV5-4 to TRBJ2-7, with D perhaps matching TRBD1 (5 bases). Deletions cut 3 bases from V and 9 bases from J, with 22 bases between. Germline V gene data show CDR1 as SGHNT and CDR2 as YYREEE (reference sequence). The length of the CDR3 is 15 residues. The CDR3 nucleotides read TGTGCCAGCAGCTCGTTCGCAGGGCCGCTGGTGGGGCAGTACTTC. Protein: CASSSFAGPLVGQYF.